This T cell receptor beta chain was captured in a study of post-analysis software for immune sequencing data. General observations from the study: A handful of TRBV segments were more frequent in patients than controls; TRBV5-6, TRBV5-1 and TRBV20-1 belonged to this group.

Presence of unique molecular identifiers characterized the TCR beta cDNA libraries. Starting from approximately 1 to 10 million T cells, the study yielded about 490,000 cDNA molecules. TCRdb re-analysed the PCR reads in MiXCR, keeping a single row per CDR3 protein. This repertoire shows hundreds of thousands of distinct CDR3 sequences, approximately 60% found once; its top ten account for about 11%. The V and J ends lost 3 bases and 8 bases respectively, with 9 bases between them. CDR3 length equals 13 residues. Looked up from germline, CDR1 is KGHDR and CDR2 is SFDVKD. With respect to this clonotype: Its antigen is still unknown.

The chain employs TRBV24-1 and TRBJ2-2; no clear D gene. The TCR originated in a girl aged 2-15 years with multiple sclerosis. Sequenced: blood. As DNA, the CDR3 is TGTGCCACCAGTGATGGCGTTTCTGGGGAGCTGTTTTTT. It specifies CATSDGVSGELFF.